Sequencing of this T cell receptor beta chain was carried out in a study of T-cell reconstitution after alpha-beta-depleted transplantation in children. Overall study findings and caveats: Once a year had passed after transplant, T-cell counts and diversity came mostly from newly produced T cells. Recipient T cells and thymic progenitors that survived gave rise to the high TCRbeta diversity observed at day 60 in some patients. About two months after transplant, alpha-beta T cells reportedly came from several hundred expanded graft clones.

Per the germline V gene, CDR1 is SNHLY and CDR2 is FYNNEI. V was pared by 8 bases and J by 5 bases, with 16 bases between. This CDR3 comprises 13 residues. This clonotype has only a few counts. What it binds is not known. Using unique molecular identifiers, the investigators prepared the TCRbeta library. TCRdb recomputed calls from the PCR reads with MiXCR, one row per CDR3 protein. The table includes a few hundred thousand distinct CDR3 sequences, roughly 7.8% detected once. This rearrangement joins TRBV2 to TRBJ2-7, with no clear D. The clonotype was recovered from a female patient aged 2 to 10 who had a stem cell transplant for Fanconi anemia, so the T cells may come from the graft donor. The sample consisted of peripheral blood, taken 360 days after TCRalphabeta/CD19-depleted stem cell transplant. The CDR3 reads CASRQVLDHEQYF. CDR3 in DNA: TGTGCCAGCCGCCAAGTCCTGGACCACGAGCAGTACTTC.